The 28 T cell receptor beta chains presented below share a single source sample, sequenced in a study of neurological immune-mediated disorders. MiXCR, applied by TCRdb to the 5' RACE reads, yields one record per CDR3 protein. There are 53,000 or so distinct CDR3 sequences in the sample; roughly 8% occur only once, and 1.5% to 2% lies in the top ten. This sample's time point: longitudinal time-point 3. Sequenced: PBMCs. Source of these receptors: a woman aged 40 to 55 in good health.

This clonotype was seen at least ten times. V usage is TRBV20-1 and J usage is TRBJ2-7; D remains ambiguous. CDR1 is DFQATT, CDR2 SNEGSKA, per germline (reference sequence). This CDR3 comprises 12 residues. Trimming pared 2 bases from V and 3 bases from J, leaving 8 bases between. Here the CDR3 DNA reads TGCAGTGCTAGACGTCAGAACTACGAGCAGTACTTC. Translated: CSARRQNYEQYF.

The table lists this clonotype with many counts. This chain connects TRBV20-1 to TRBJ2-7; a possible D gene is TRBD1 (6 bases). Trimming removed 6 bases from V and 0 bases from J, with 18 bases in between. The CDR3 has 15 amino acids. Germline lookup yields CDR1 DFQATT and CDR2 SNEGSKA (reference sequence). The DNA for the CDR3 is TGCAGTGCCGCGGACGTACAGGGAAGCTCCTACGAGCAGTACTTC. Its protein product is CSAADVQGSSYEQYF.

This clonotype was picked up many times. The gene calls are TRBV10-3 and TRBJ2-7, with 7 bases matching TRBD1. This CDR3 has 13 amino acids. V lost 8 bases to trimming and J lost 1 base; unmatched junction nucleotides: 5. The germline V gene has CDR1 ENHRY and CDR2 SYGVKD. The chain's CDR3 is CAIGTDESYEQYF. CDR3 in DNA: TGTGCCATCGGGACAGACGAATCCTACGAGCAGTACTTC.

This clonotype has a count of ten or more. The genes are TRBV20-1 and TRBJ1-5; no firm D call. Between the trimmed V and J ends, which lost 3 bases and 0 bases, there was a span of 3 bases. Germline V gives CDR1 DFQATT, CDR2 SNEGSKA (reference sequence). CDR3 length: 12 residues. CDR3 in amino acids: CSARPSNQPQHF. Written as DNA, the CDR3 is TGCAGTGCTAGGCCTAGCAATCAGCCCCAGCATTTT.

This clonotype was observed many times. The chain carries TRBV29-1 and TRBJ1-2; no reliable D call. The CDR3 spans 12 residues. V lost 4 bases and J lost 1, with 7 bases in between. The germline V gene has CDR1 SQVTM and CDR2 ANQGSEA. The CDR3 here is CSVAYINYGYTF. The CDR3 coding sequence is TGCAGCGTTGCCTACATTAACTATGGCTACACCTTC.

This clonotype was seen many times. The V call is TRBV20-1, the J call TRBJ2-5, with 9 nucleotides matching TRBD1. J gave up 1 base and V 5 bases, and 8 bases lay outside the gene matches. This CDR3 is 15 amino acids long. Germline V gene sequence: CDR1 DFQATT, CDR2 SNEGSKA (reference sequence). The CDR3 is CSAAGDRALQETQYF. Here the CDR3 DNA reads TGCAGTGCTGCGGGGGACAGGGCCCTCCAAGAGACCCAGTACTTC.

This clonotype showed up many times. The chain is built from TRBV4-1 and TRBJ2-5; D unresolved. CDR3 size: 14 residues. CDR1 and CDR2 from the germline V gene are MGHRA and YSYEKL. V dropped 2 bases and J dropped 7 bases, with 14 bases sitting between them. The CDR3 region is CASSQSRNPVTQYF. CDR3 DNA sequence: TGCGCCAGCAGCCAATCAAGGAACCCAGTGACCCAGTACTTC.

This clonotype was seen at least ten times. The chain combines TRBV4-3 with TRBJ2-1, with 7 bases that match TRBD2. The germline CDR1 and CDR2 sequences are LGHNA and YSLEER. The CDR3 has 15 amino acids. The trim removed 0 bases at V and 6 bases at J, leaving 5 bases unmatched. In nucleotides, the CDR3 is TGCGCCAGCAGCCAAGACCAACGCGGGAGCAATGAGCAGTTCTTC. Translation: CASSQDQRGSNEQFF.

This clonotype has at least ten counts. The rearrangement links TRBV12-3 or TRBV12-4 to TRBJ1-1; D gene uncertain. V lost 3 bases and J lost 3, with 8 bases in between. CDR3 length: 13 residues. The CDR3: CASSFFGYTEAFF. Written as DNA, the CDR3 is TGTGCCAGCAGTTTCTTTGGGTACACTGAAGCTTTCTTT.

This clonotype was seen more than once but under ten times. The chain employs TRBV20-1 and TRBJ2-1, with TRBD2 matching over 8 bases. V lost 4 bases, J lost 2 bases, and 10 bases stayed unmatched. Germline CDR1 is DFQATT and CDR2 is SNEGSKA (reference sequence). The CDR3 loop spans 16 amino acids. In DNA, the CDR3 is TGCAGTGCTAAGCAAATAGCGGGACGAACCTACAATGAGCAGTTCTTC. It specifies CSAKQIAGRTYNEQFF.

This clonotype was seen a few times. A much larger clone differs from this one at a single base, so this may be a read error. The CDR3 DNA is TGTGCCAGCAGCTTTGCCAGGGCCTACGAGCAGTACTTC. Its protein is CASSFARAYEQYF. The chain uses TRBV7-3 and TRBJ2-7; weak D call: TRBD1 (5 bases). The CDR3 is made up of 13 amino acids. V was pared by 3 bases and J by 2 bases, with 8 bases between. Germline CDR1 and CDR2: SGHTA and FQGTGA.

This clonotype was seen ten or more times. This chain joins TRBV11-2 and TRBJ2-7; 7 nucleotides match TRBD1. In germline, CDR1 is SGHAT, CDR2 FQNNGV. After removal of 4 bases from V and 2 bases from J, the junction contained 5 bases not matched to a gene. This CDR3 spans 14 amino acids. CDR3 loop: CASSWGQTPYEQYF. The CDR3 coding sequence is TGTGCCAGCAGCTGGGGACAGACCCCCTACGAGCAGTACTTC.

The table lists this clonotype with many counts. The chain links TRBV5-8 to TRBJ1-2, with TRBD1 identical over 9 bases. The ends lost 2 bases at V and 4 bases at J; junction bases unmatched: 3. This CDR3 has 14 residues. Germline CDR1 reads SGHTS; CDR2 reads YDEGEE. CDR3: CASSFADRGYGYTF. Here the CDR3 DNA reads TGTGCCAGCAGCTTTGCGGACAGGGGCTATGGCTACACCTTC.

CDR3 nucleotides: TGTGCCAGCTCAATGTCAGCAGAGTCAAATCAGCCCCAGCATTTT. It yields the protein CASSMSAESNQPQHF. The V gene is TRBV7-9, the J gene TRBJ1-5; D call uncertain. The CDR3 is 15 residues long. Trimming shortened V by 8 bases and J by 4 bases, and 18 bases separated the two germline ends. Germline V lookup: CDR1 SEHNR, CDR2 FQNEAQ (reference sequence).

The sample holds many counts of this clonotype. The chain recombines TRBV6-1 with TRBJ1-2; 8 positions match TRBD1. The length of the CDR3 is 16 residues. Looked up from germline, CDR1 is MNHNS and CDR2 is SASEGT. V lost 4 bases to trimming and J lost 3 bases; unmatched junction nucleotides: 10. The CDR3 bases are TGTGCCAGCAGTGCCCAAGGTCAGGGGGCTGACTATGGCTACACCTTC. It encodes CASSAQGQGADYGYTF.

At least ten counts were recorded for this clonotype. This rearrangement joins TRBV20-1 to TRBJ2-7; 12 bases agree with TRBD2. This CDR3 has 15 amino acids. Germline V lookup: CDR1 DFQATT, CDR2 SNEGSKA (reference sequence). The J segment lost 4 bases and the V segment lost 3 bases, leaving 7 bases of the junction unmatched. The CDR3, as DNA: TGCAGTGCTAGCCCGAGGACTAGCGGGATTTACGAGCAGTACTTC. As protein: CSASPRTSGIYEQYF.

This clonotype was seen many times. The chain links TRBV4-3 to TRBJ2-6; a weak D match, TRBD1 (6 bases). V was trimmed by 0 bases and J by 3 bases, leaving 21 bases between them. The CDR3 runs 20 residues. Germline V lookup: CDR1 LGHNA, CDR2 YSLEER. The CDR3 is CASSQDRVRGPRLGANVLTF. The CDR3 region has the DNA TGCGCCAGCAGCCAAGATAGGGTCAGGGGACCTCGCCTTGGGGCCAACGTCCTGACTTTC.

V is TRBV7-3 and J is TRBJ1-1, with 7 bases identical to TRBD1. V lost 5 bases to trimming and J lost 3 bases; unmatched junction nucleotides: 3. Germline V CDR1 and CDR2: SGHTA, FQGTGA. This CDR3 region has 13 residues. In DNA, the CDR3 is TGTGCCAGCAGCCCTCAGGGGGACACTGAAGCTTTCTTT. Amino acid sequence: CASSPQGDTEAFF.

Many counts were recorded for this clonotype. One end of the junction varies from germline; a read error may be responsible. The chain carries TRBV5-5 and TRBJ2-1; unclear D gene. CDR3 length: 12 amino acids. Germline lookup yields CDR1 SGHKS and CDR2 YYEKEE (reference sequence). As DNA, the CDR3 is TGTGCCAGCAGCTTGGCTTCCGGGTTTTTGAGCTTC. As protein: CASSLASGFLSF.

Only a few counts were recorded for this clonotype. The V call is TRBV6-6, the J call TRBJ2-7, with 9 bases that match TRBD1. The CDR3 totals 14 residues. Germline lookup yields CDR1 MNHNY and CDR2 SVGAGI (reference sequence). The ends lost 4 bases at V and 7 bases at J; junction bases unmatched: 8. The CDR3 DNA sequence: TGTGCCAGCAGTTTGGGACAGGGATCGAGGGAGCAGTACTTC. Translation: CASSLGQGSREQYF.

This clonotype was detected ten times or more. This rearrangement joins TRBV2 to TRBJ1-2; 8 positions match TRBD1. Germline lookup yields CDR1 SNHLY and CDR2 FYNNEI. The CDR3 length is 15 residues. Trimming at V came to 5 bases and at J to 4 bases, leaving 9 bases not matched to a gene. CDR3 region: CASSRTRTGGYGYTF. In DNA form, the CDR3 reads TGTGCCAGCAGTCGGACTAGAACAGGGGGCTATGGCTACACCTTC.

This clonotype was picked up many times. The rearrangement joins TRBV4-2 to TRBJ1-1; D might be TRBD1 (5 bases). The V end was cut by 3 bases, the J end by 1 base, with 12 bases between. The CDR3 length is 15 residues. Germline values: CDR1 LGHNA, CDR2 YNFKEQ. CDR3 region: CASSHPGGENTEAFF. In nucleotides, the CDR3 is TGTGCCAGCAGCCACCCAGGAGGGGAGAACACTGAAGCTTTCTTT.

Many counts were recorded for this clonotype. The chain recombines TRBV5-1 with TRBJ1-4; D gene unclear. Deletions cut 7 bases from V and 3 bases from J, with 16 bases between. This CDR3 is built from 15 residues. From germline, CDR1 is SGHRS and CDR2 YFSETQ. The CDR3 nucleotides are TGCGCCAGCTACCCTGGTGATGGGTCTAATGAAAAACTGTTTTTT. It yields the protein CASYPGDGSNEKLFF.

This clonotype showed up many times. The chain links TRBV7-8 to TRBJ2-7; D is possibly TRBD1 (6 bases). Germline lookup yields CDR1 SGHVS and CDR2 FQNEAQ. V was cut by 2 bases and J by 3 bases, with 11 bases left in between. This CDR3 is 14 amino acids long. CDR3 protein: CASSLSSRGYEQYF. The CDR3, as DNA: TGTGCCAGCAGCTTATCCTCCAGGGGCTACGAGCAGTACTTC.

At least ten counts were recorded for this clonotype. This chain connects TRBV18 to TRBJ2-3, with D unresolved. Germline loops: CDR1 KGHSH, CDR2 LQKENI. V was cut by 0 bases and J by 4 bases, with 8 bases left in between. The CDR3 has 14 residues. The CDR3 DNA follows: TGTGCCAGCTCACCACCCCGATTCGCAGATACGCAGTATTTT. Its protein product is CASSPPRFADTQYF.

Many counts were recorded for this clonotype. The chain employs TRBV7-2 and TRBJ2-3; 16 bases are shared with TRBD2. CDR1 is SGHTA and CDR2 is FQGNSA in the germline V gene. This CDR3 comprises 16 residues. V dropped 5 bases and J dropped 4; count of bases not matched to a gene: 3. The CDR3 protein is CASSTGTSGRADTQYF. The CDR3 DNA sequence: TGTGCCAGCAGCACCGGGACTAGCGGGAGGGCAGATACGCAGTATTTT.

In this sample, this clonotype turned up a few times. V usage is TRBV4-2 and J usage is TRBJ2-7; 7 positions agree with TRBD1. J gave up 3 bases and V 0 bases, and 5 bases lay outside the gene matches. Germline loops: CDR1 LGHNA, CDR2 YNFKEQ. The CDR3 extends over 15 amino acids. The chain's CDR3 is CASSQERDRFYEQYF. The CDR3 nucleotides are TGTGCCAGCAGCCAAGAAAGGGACAGATTCTACGAGCAGTACTTC.

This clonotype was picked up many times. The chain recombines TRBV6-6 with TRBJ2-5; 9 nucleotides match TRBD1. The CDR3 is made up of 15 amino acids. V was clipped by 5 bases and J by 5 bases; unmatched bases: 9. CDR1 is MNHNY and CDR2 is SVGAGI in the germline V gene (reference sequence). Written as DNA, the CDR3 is TGTGCCAGCAGTCCTCGACAGGGGGGTGGTGAGACCCAGTACTTC. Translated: CASSPRQGGGETQYF.